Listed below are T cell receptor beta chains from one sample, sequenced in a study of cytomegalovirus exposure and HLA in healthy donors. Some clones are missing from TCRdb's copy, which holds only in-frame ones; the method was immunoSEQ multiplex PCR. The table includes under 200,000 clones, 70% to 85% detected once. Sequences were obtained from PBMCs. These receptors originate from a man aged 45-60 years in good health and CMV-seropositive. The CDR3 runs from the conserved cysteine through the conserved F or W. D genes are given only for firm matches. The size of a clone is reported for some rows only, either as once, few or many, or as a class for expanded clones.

CASSGGPYEQYF	TGTGCCAGTAGCGGGGGGCCCTACGAGCAGTACTTC	TRBJ2-7	NA	NA	TRBV19
CASSAQGVNEQYF	TGTGCCAGCAGCGCACAGGGGGTCAACGAGCAGTACTTC	TRBJ2-7	TRBD1	NA	TRBV13
CASSEVTGFQSVGGYTF	TGTGCCAGCAGTGAAGTAACAGGGTTCCAATCCGTGGGTGGCTACACCTTC	TRBJ1-2	NA	NA	TRBV6-1
CASSQNSGTRGETQYF	TGTGCCAGCAGCCAAAACTCCGGGACTAGGGGAGAGACCCAGTACTTC	TRBJ2-5	TRBD2	NA	TRBV7-8
CASSLGQGGPNYVYTF	TGCGCCAGCAGTTTGGGACAGGGGGGCCCTAACTATGTCTACACCTTC	TRBJ1-2	TRBD1	NA	TRBV5-1
CASIPTEVPQAFF	TGTGCCAGCATCCCCACGGAGGTTCCGCAAGCTTTCTTT	TRBJ1-1	NA	NA	TRBV9
CASSRQEYYEQYF	TGCGCCAGCAGCCGACAGGAATACTACGAGCAGTACTTC	TRBJ2-7	NA	NA	TRBV5-1
CASTAGGYEQYF	TGTGCCAGTACGGCAGGGGGCTACGAGCAGTACTTC	TRBJ2-7	TRBD1	many	TRBV19
CASSRQDQETQYF	TGTGCCAGCAGTCGACAGGACCAAGAGACCCAGTACTTC	TRBJ2-5	NA	NA	TRBV6-1
CASSSSSGESYNEQFF	TGCGCCAGCAGCTCCTCTAGCGGGGAGTCCTACAATGAGCAGTTCTTC	TRBJ2-1	TRBD2	NA	TRBV5-1
CASSSKGSGGPNEQFF	TGTGCCAGCAGCTCCAAGGGTAGCGGGGGCCCCAATGAGCAGTTCTTC	TRBJ2-1	TRBD2	NA	TRBV7-9
CASSLRTGSDEQFF	TGTGCCAGCAGCCTTCGGACAGGGAGCGATGAGCAGTTCTTC	TRBJ2-1	TRBD1	NA	TRBV5-4
CASMEGNRDNEQFF	TGTGCCAGCATGGAGGGGAACAGAGACAATGAGCAGTTCTTC	TRBJ2-1	NA	NA	TRBV2
CASRLTGASTYEQYF	TGTGCCAGCAGACTGACAGGGGCGTCCACCTACGAGCAGTACTTC	TRBJ2-7	TRBD1	NA	TRBV2
CASSLGGLDEQYF	TGTGCCAGTAGTTTAGGGGGGCTTGACGAGCAGTACTTC	TRBJ2-7	NA	NA	TRBV19
CSVVRGLSSYNEQFF	TGCAGCGTTGTTCGAGGGTTGAGCTCCTACAATGAGCAGTTCTTC	TRBJ2-1	NA	NA	TRBV29-1
CASSNTAGGPQGDTQYF	TGTGCCAGTAGTAACACCGCAGGGGGACCTCAGGGAGATACGCAGTATTTT	TRBJ2-3	TRBD1	NA	TRBV19
CASSLNRGVLRTEAFF	TGTGCCAGCAGTTTGAACAGGGGCGTTCTTAGGACTGAAGCTTTCTTT	TRBJ1-1	TRBD1	NA	TRBV6-5
CASSGLADNTGELFF	TGTGCCAGCAGTGGGCTAGCGGATAACACCGGGGAGCTGTTTTTT	TRBJ2-2	TRBD2	once	TRBV2
CASSDRTGWEYNQPQHF	TGTGCCAGCAGTGACCGGACAGGGTGGGAGTACAATCAGCCCCAGCATTTT	TRBJ1-5	TRBD1	NA	TRBV25-1
CASSLGGARYEQYF	TGTGCCAGCAGCTTGGGGGGAGCACGATACGAGCAGTACTTC	TRBJ2-7	NA	NA	TRBV5-4
CASSAASGRGDTQYF	TGTGCCAGCAGTGCGGCTAGCGGGAGGGGTGATACGCAGTATTTT	TRBJ2-3	TRBD2	NA	TRBV2
CSANRGTEAFF	TGCAGTGCTAACAGGGGAACTGAAGCTTTCTTT	TRBJ1-1	TRBD1	NA	TRBV20-1
CASSARKDRANTGELFF	TGTGCCAGCAGCGCACGTAAGGACAGAGCGAACACCGGGGAGCTGTTTTTT	TRBJ2-2	NA	NA	TRBV21-1
CASSIQSNYGYTF	TGTGCCAGCAGCATACAGAGCAACTATGGCTACACCTTC	TRBJ1-2	NA	few	TRBV5-4
CASSPGLANNEQFF	TGTGCCAGCAGCCCGGGACTAGCAAACAATGAGCAGTTCTTC	TRBJ2-1	TRBD2	NA	TRBV4-2
CSVGGGPNQPQHF	TGCAGCGTTGGAGGAGGGCCCAATCAGCCCCAGCATTTT	TRBJ1-5	NA	NA	TRBV29-1
CASSQPDRGAEAFF	TGTGCCAGCAGCCAGCCGGACAGGGGCGCTGAAGCTTTCTTT	TRBJ1-1	TRBD1	NA	TRBV4-2
CASSERLATHEQYF	TGTGCCAGCAGCGAGCGACTAGCGACGCACGAGCAGTACTTC	TRBJ2-7	TRBD2	NA	TRBV9
CASSRNTGELFF	TGTGCCAGCAGCCGGAACACCGGGGAGCTGTTTTTT	TRBJ2-2	NA	NA	TRBV27
CASSQDFSGANVLTF	TGTGCCAGCAGTCAAGACTTCTCTGGGGCCAACGTCCTGACTTTC	TRBJ2-6	NA	NA	TRBV6-5
CASANHGTGGTF	TGTGCCAGCGCGAATCACGGGACAGGGGGCACCTTC	TRBJ1-2	TRBD1	NA	TRBV2
CASSVRGQSYNEQFF	TGTGCCAGCAGCGTACGGGGACAGTCTTACAATGAGCAGTTCTTC	TRBJ2-1	TRBD1	NA	TRBV9
CASSLGYPGSNQPQHF	TGTGCCAGCAGCCTCGGGTACCCCGGAAGCAATCAGCCCCAGCATTTT	TRBJ1-5	NA	NA	TRBV5-6
CASSPSGRDTEAFF	TGTGCCAGCTCACCTTCGGGGAGGGACACTGAAGCTTTCTTT	TRBJ1-1	NA	few	TRBV18